This TCR beta chain was found in a study of blood T cell repertoires in COVID-19. Across the whole study: In each case, the material was cDNA or gDNA derived from T cells, B-cell-depleted T cells, or PBMCs.

Authors' analysis steps: Nucleated cell number was recorded as an estimate derived from reference gene primer amplification. Sequencing used immunoSEQ multiplex PCR; TCRdb keeps in-frame clones, though not all of them. Clonal size and the V and J genes are those of that table, whereas D and trimming came from the DNA. The sample has a few hundred thousand clones, over 75% seen once. This clone occurred a few times. This receptor was obtained from a woman between 65 and 79 years old with acute or convalescent COVID-19. The sample consisted of peripheral blood.

CDR3 residues: CASSNYGTAHEAFF. The CDR3 DNA is TGTGCCAGCTCTAATTACGGGACAGCCCATGAAGCTTTCTTT. The gene calls are TRBV18 and TRBJ1-1, with 7 bases identical to TRBD1. Germline CDR1 KGHSH, CDR2 LQKENI. Trimming took 6 bases from V and 7 from J; bases not matched to a gene: 11. The length of the CDR3 is 14 residues.